This T cell receptor beta chain was profiled in a study of blood T cell repertoires in COVID-19. In the study overall: Acute and convalescent COVID-19 samples came from the United States, Italy and Spain. Sources were T cells, B-cell-depleted T cells, or PBMCs; the material itself was cDNA or gDNA.

As originally analysed: Reference gene primer amplification yielded estimated nucleated cell counts. Sequencing used immunoSEQ multiplex PCR; TCRdb keeps in-frame clones, though not all of them. For V, J and clone size, that table is used; D and trimming come from the DNA. Among some 80,000 clones, approximately 79% were seen once, and the ten largest hold approximately 5%. The CDR3 loop spans 14 amino acids. V gave up 4 bases and J gave up 4 bases, with 11 bases separating them. Germline CDR1 reads MNHNY; CDR2 reads SVGAGI (reference sequence). This clonotype was obtained from a woman over 75 with active or convalescent COVID-19. Sequencing used peripheral blood. The V and J genes are TRBV6-6 and TRBJ1-5; D is undetermined. In DNA form, the CDR3 reads TGTGCCAGCAGTTTCGACTTATGGAATCAGCCCCAGCATTTT. As protein: CASSFDLWNQPQHF.